This T cell receptor beta chain was documented in a study of blood T cell repertoires in COVID-19. Overall study context: Material from acute and convalescent COVID-19 was sourced from the United States, Italy and Spain. T cells, B-cell-depleted T cells, or PBMCs supplied cDNA or gDNA.

TCRdb's table, derived via immunoSEQ multiplex PCR, lists solely in-frame clones and lacks some. The data hold roughly 320,000 clones, with about nine tenths observed a single time. V lost 2 bases to trimming and J lost 6 bases; unmatched junction nucleotides: 8. The CDR3 is made up of 15 amino acids. From germline, CDR1 is KGHSH and CDR2 LQKENI. While infection was still active, Seattle patients were enrolled and then followed longitudinally. Input material: peripheral blood. The J gene is TRBJ1-1, the V gene TRBV18; 8 nucleotides align to TRBD1. This receptor was taken from a woman between 45 and 65 years old with COVID-19, enrolled during active disease. Here the CDR3 DNA reads TGTGCCAGCTCACCAAGCGCAGGGGGCTGGGCTGAAGCTTTCTTT. Its protein product is CASSPSAGGWAEAFF. Full variable domain (rest looked up from reference TRBV18 and TRBJ1-1): NAGVMQNPRHLVRRRGQEARLRCSPMKGHSHVYWYRQLPEEGLKFMVYLQKENIIDESGMPKERFSAEFPKEGPSILRIQQVVRGDSAAYFCASSPSAGGWAEAFFGQGTRLTVV.